This T cell receptor (beta chain) was recovered during a study of glioma-infiltrating T cells. TCR alpha and beta CDR3 regions were amplified from RNA using iRepertoire nested multiplex PCR. TCRdb analysed the multiplex PCR reads with MiXCR anew, one entry per CDR3 protein. The data show approximately 90,000 distinct CDR3 sequences, 20% to 25% seen once. The CDR3 extends over 16 amino acids. Germline values: CDR1 LNHDA, CDR2 SQIVND (reference sequence). Losses at the gene ends were 6 bases for V and 4 bases for J; bases not matched to a gene: 13. The sequenced sample was glioma tissue, nonneoplastic brain tissue, or PBMCs (not recorded which). This clonotype was sampled from a human donor with low-grade glioma or glioblastoma, undergoing nonglioma brain surgery, or in good health (not recorded which). The chain uses TRBV19 and TRBJ2-7; 9 bases fit TRBD1. The CDR3 here is CASSALGTGLIYEQYF. The CDR3 DNA follows: TGTGCCAGTAGCGCACTGGGGACAGGGCTAATATACGAGCAGTACTTC.